The rows below give T cell receptor beta chains drawn from one sample of a study of blood T cell repertoires in COVID-19. Measured with immunoSEQ multiplex PCR; TCRdb has only the in-frame clones, and not every one. The sample gives about 140,000 clones, around 87% of which show up once; around 5.4% is in the top ten. The sequenced sample consisted of peripheral blood. The source is a human donor in a cohort sampled during active COVID-19. Both conserved end residues are part of each CDR3. D genes are given only for firm matches. Expanded clones are given a class, and other clones once, few, many or no size at all.

d_gene: TRBD1
v_gene: TRBV3-1/TRBV3-2
j_gene: TRBJ1-1
abundance: -
CDR3nt: TGTGCCAGCAGCCGACCGGACAGGGGCACTGAAGCTTTCTTT
CDR3aa: CASSRPDRGTEAFF

d_gene: -
v_gene: TRBV2
j_gene: TRBJ1-1
abundance: few
CDR3nt: TGTGCCAGCAGTGTGGTCAGTTCCGACACTGAAGCTTTCTTT
CDR3aa: CASSVVSSDTEAFF

d_gene: TRBD1
v_gene: TRBV6-5
j_gene: TRBJ1-1
abundance: -
CDR3nt: TGTGCCAGCAGTAGACGGACAGGGGAAGGGGTTGAAGCTTTCTTT
CDR3aa: CASSRRTGEGVEAFF

d_gene: -
v_gene: TRBV29-1
j_gene: TRBJ1-1
abundance: -
CDR3nt: TGCAGCGTTGAGGGGGGGGCGATCGACACTGAAGCTTTCTTT
CDR3aa: CSVEGGAIDTEAFF

d_gene: -
v_gene: TRBV3-1/TRBV3-2
j_gene: TRBJ2-7
abundance: -
CDR3nt: TGTGCCAGCAGCCAAGATATGGCGGCCCTCTCCTACGAGCAGTACTTC
CDR3aa: CASSQDMAALSYEQYF

d_gene: TRBD1
v_gene: TRBV3-1/TRBV3-2
j_gene: TRBJ1-6
abundance: -
CDR3nt: TGTGCCAGCAGCCAAGTTGGGACAGGGAATAATTCACCCCTCCACTTT
CDR3aa: CASSQVGTGNNSPLHF

d_gene: TRBD2
v_gene: TRBV7-3
j_gene: TRBJ2-3
abundance: -
CDR3nt: TGTGCCAGCAGCTTAAACGGGAGGGCGACAGATACGCAGTATTTT
CDR3aa: CASSLNGRATDTQYF

d_gene: -
v_gene: TRBV4-1
j_gene: TRBJ1-1
abundance: -
CDR3nt: TGCGCCAGCAGCCAAGAACGGGGGTCGTCAGCTTTCTTT
CDR3aa: CASSQERGSSAFF

d_gene: -
v_gene: TRBV7-3
j_gene: TRBJ2-3
abundance: -
CDR3nt: TGTGCCAGCAGCGTAACAATCGGACTCACAGATACGCAGTATTTT
CDR3aa: CASSVTIGLTDTQYF

d_gene: TRBD2
v_gene: TRBV5-1
j_gene: TRBJ2-2
abundance: -
CDR3nt: TGCGCCAGCAGCAGGGACTATTCCACCGGGGAGCTGTTTTTT
CDR3aa: CASSRDYSTGELFF

d_gene: TRBD1
v_gene: TRBV6-6
j_gene: TRBJ1-2
abundance: -
CDR3nt: TGTGCCAGCAGTTCGGCGGGACAGGGATATGGCTACACCTTC
CDR3aa: CASSSAGQGYGYTF

d_gene: -
v_gene: TRBV5-1
j_gene: TRBJ2-3
abundance: -
CDR3nt: TGCGCCAGCAGCTTGCTAGGGGGATCGGGCACAGATACGCAGTATTTT
CDR3aa: CASSLLGGSGTDTQYF

d_gene: -
v_gene: TRBV19
j_gene: TRBJ2-2
abundance: -
CDR3nt: TGTGCCAGTAGTTGGAGTCCCGGGGAGCTGTTTTTT
CDR3aa: CASSWSPGELFF

d_gene: TRBD1
v_gene: TRBV4-2
j_gene: TRBJ1-2
abundance: -
CDR3nt: TGTGCCAGCAGCACTAAGAACAGGGGGGTTAACTATGGCTACACCTTC
CDR3aa: CASSTKNRGVNYGYTF

d_gene: -
v_gene: TRBV18
j_gene: TRBJ2-3
abundance: -
CDR3nt: TGTGCCAGCTCACGATCGTTCCAGATGCTTTGGGATACGCAGTATTTT
CDR3aa: CASSRSFQMLWDTQYF

d_gene: TRBD1
v_gene: TRBV12-3/TRBV12-4
j_gene: TRBJ2-1
abundance: -
CDR3nt: TGTGCCAGCAGCCCCAGAGGGGGCGCTGAGCAGTTCTTC
CDR3aa: CASSPRGGAEQFF

d_gene: TRBD2
v_gene: TRBV27
j_gene: TRBJ2-3
abundance: -
CDR3nt: TGTGCCAGCAGCCCCACTAGCGGGAGCGCAGATACGCAGTATTTT
CDR3aa: CASSPTSGSADTQYF

d_gene: TRBD1
v_gene: TRBV2
j_gene: TRBJ2-3
abundance: -
CDR3nt: TGTGCCAGCAGTGCCTGGGACAGGCAAAACACAGATACGCAGTATTTT
CDR3aa: CASSAWDRQNTDTQYF

d_gene: TRBD2
v_gene: TRBV15
j_gene: TRBJ2-3
abundance: -
CDR3nt: TGTGCCACCAGCAGCTTTATAGCGGGCCCCACAGATACGCAGTATTTT
CDR3aa: CATSSFIAGPTDTQYF

d_gene: TRBD2
v_gene: TRBV4-1
j_gene: TRBJ2-7
abundance: -
CDR3nt: TGCGCCAGCAGCCAAGTGGGTTTTCTCAGCGGGAAGTACGAGCAGTACTTC
CDR3aa: CASSQVGFLSGKYEQYF

d_gene: -
v_gene: TRBV6-5
j_gene: TRBJ2-5
abundance: few
CDR3nt: TGTGCCAGCAGTTACTCGGGGACAAACCAAGAGACCCAGTACTTC
CDR3aa: CASSYSGTNQETQYF

d_gene: -
v_gene: TRBV7-3
j_gene: TRBJ2-1
abundance: -
CDR3nt: TGTGCCAGCAGCTCCTCCCCGGGCGGGGAATACAATGAGCAGTTCTTC
CDR3aa: CASSSSPGGEYNEQFF

d_gene: -
v_gene: TRBV13
j_gene: TRBJ2-7
abundance: -
CDR3nt: TGTGCCAGCAGCTACGGGGTTAGCCGGTCCTACGAGCAGTACTTC
CDR3aa: CASSYGVSRSYEQYF

d_gene: TRBD2
v_gene: TRBV30
j_gene: TRBJ2-5
abundance: -
CDR3nt: TGTGCCTGGAGCCGGGAGGGACTAGCAGAGCAAGAGACCCAGTACTTC
CDR3aa: CAWSREGLAEQETQYF

d_gene: -
v_gene: TRBV5-1
j_gene: TRBJ1-5
abundance: -
CDR3nt: TGCGCTACGGCTGGACTTGACCTCTCTGGCAATCAGCCCCAGCATTTT
CDR3aa: CATAGLDLSGNQPQHF

d_gene: -
v_gene: TRBV5-6
j_gene: TRBJ1-1
abundance: -
CDR3nt: TGTGCCAGCAGCTTGGTTTCTACGAGCACTGAAGCTTTCTTT
CDR3aa: CASSLVSTSTEAFF

d_gene: -
v_gene: TRBV19
j_gene: TRBJ1-5
abundance: -
CDR3nt: TGTGCCAGTAGTTACCAGGGTGGGCAGCCCCAGCATTTT
CDR3aa: CASSYQGGQPQHF

d_gene: TRBD2
v_gene: TRBV7-2
j_gene: TRBJ2-1
abundance: -
CDR3nt: TGTGCCAGCAGCATAAGCGGGAGGGCCCGGGGTAATGAGCAGTTCTTC
CDR3aa: CASSISGRARGNEQFF

d_gene: -
v_gene: TRBV12-3/TRBV12-4
j_gene: TRBJ2-2
abundance: -
CDR3nt: TGTGCCAGCAAAGCGTGGGACACCGGGGAGCTGTTTTTT
CDR3aa: CASKAWDTGELFF

d_gene: TRBD2
v_gene: TRBV6-5
j_gene: TRBJ2-7
abundance: -
CDR3nt: TGTGCCAGCAGTCTTATAGCGGGGGGGCTTGACGAGCAGTACTTC
CDR3aa: CASSLIAGGLDEQYF

d_gene: -
v_gene: TRBV11-3
j_gene: TRBJ2-1
abundance: -
CDR3nt: TGTGCCAGCAGCTTAATGAGCTCCTACAATGAGCAGTTCTTC
CDR3aa: CASSLMSSYNEQFF

d_gene: TRBD2
v_gene: TRBV7-9
j_gene: TRBJ2-1
abundance: -
CDR3nt: TGTGCCAGCAGCCTGGGACTAGCGGGGGGTAATGAGCAGTTCTTC
CDR3aa: CASSLGLAGGNEQFF

d_gene: -
v_gene: TRBV27
j_gene: TRBJ2-6
abundance: -
CDR3nt: TGTGCCAGCAGTTTAATGGGGCGGGGGCCCCGTGGAGGGGCCAACGTCCTGACTTTC
CDR3aa: CASSLMGRGPRGGANVLTF

d_gene: -
v_gene: TRBV3-1/TRBV3-2
j_gene: TRBJ2-3
abundance: -
CDR3nt: TGTGCCAGCAGCCAATCGGGAAGAAGCACAGATACGCAGTATTTT
CDR3aa: CASSQSGRSTDTQYF

d_gene: -
v_gene: TRBV21-1
j_gene: TRBJ2-7
abundance: -
CDR3nt: TGTGCCAGCAGCAGACGACTTAGAGCGGGATTCCACGAGCAGTACTTC
CDR3aa: CASSRRLRAGFHEQYF

d_gene: -
v_gene: TRBV4-1
j_gene: TRBJ2-2
abundance: -
CDR3nt: TGCGCCAGCTCGAGTAATTTGGAGCTGTTTTTT
CDR3aa: CASSSNLELFF

d_gene: TRBD1
v_gene: TRBV7-3
j_gene: TRBJ2-1
abundance: -
CDR3nt: TGTGCCAGCAGCTCACAGGGGGCTTTAAGCTCCTACAATGAGCAGTTCTTC
CDR3aa: CASSSQGALSSYNEQFF

d_gene: -
v_gene: TRBV19
j_gene: TRBJ2-7
abundance: -
CDR3nt: TGTGCCAGTAGTCCGAGGACAGTCGCCGAGCAGTACTTC
CDR3aa: CASSPRTVAEQYF

d_gene: TRBD1
v_gene: TRBV2
j_gene: TRBJ2-7
abundance: -
CDR3nt: TGTGCCAGCACCGGGACAGCTGCCTCCTACGAGCAGTACTTC
CDR3aa: CASTGTAASYEQYF

d_gene: TRBD2
v_gene: TRBV9
j_gene: TRBJ2-1
abundance: -
CDR3nt: TGTGCCAGCAGCGGATCAGGACTAGCGGGGGTTAATGAGCAGTTCTTC
CDR3aa: CASSGSGLAGVNEQFF

d_gene: -
v_gene: TRBV28
j_gene: TRBJ1-4
abundance: -
CDR3nt: TGTGCCAGCAGTTTCCCCAGTAATGAAAAACTGTTTTTT
CDR3aa: CASSFPSNEKLFF

d_gene: TRBD1
v_gene: TRBV5-6
j_gene: TRBJ1-2
abundance: few
CDR3nt: TGTGCCAGCAGCCTCCTCGGACAGGACTATGGCTACACCTTC
CDR3aa: CASSLLGQDYGYTF

d_gene: -
v_gene: TRBV11-1
j_gene: TRBJ1-4
abundance: -
CDR3nt: TGTGCCAGCAGCCCACAACTAGGGAATGAAAAACTGTTTTTT
CDR3aa: CASSPQLGNEKLFF

d_gene: -
v_gene: TRBV11-2
j_gene: TRBJ2-3
abundance: -
CDR3nt: TGTGCCAGCAGCTCGGGGGACAGCCCCCGCACAGATACGCAGTATTTT
CDR3aa: CASSSGDSPRTDTQYF

d_gene: -
v_gene: TRBV9
j_gene: TRBJ2-2
abundance: once
CDR3nt: TGTGCCAGCAGCGTAGGGGGCAGAATTAACACCGGGGAGCTGTTTTTT
CDR3aa: CASSVGGRINTGELFF

d_gene: -
v_gene: TRBV9
j_gene: TRBJ2-7
abundance: -
CDR3nt: TGTGCCAGCAGCGGAGGACACATGGACTACGAGCAGTACTTC
CDR3aa: CASSGGHMDYEQYF